The 14 T cell receptor beta chains presented below share a single source sample, sequenced in a study of tumor and adjacent non-tumor tissue in lung cancer. The library came from three nested PCR rounds adapted from ARM-PCR protocols. TCRdb re-derived calls from the multiplex PCR reads in MiXCR, one entry per CDR3 protein. The sample records roughly 76,000 distinct CDR3 sequences, 65% to 75% being singletons. This sample's RNA came from whole unsorted tissue. Specimen: lung tumor tissue. These receptors all come from a woman between 70 and 85 years old with non-small cell lung cancer.

With regard to this clonotype: This sequence may be a read error, since a much larger clone differs from it by one base. The chain uses TRBV20-1 and TRBJ2-7; 11 bases are shared with TRBD2. This CDR3 is built from 15 residues. Germline values: CDR1 DFQATT, CDR2 SNEGSKA (reference sequence). The CDR3 region has the DNA TGCAATGCTAGAGGTCCACTAGCGGGAGAGTACGAGCAGTACTTC. This encodes CNARGPLAGEYEQYF.

Worth noting for this clonotype: Because the CDR3 is missing its conserved closing phenylalanine or tryptophan, this is likely a read error. The DNA for the CDR3 is TGCGGCTTCTTAGGGAGCACGATTAGCACAGATACGCAGTATTTA. Amino acid sequence: CGFLGSTISTDTQYL. The V call is TRBV29-1, the J call TRBJ2-3; D might be TRBD2 (5 bases). The germline CDR1 and CDR2 sequences are SQVTM and ANQGSEA. The CDR3 has 15 amino acids.

Notes on this clonotype: A much bigger clone sits one base away, suggesting this may be a read error. DNA of the CDR3: TGTGCCAGCAGTGATTGGTTTAACTTGAGGATGGGCCGGGGCGGTGTAACCGGGGAGCTGTTTTTT. It specifies CASSDWFNLRMGRGGVTGELFF. The chain joins TRBV6-1 to TRBJ2-2; D may match TRBD1 or TRBD2 (5 bases each). CDR1 is MNHNS and CDR2 is SASEGT in the germline V gene. This CDR3 has 22 amino acids. The V end was cut by 3 bases, the J end by 5 bases, with 34 bases between.

A word on this clonotype: The junction departs from germline at one end; a sequencing error may be responsible. The chain recombines TRBV4-1 with TRBJ2-1; TRBD2 might be the D (5 bases). Germline assignment: CDR1 MGHRA and CDR2 YSYEKL. The CDR3 runs 17 residues. CDR3 DNA sequence: TGCACCAGCAGCCAAGATCTAGGAGGAGTAGTCCTACGTGAGCAGTTCTTC. It codes for CTSSQDLGGVVLREQFF.

The table lists this clonotype with many counts. This chain links TRBV11-2 with TRBJ1-2; 9 nucleotides match TRBD1. Trimming at V came to 6 bases and at J to 7 bases, leaving 6 bases not matched to a gene. The germline gives CDR1 SGHAT, CDR2 FQNNGV. The CDR3 consists of 13 residues. CDR3 in amino acids: CASSPDRGSGYTF. In DNA, the CDR3 is TGTGCCAGCAGTCCAGACAGGGGGTCTGGCTACACCTTC.

With respect to this clonotype: Because the CDR3's place on the DNA is in doubt, the DNA is left out and the CDR3 is given as listed by TCRdb. The CDR3 loop reads CASSPRQGRGSNYGCTF. The J gene is TRBJ1-2, the V gene TRBV12-3 or TRBV12-4; the table's D call, TRBD1, has no DNA check behind it. The CDR3 is 17 amino acids in total, end residues counted.

Details on this clonotype: The junction and the germline gene differ at one end; a read error may be behind it. This chain connects TRBV5-6 to TRBJ2-3; D is unclear. The CDR3 is 16 residues long. CDR1 and CDR2 from the germline V gene are SGHDT and YYEEEE. CDR3 DNA: TGTACCAGCAGCCCGACTGACGGACCGAGCACGGATACGCAGTATTTT. This encodes CTSSPTDGPSTDTQYF.

This clonotype was counted only a few times. The chain has TRBV5-5 and TRBJ2-1; D could derive from TRBD1 or TRBD2 (6 bases each). Trimming took 4 bases from V and 3 from J, leaving 17 bases between them. CDR3 length: 16 amino acids. Per the germline V gene, CDR1 is SGHKS and CDR2 is YYEKEE (reference sequence). The CDR3 bases are TGTGCCAGCAGCAGGGTCGGGGGCGATATCTACAATGAGCAGTTCTTC. Translating it yields CASSRVGGDIYNEQFF.

In the case of this clonotype: This is likely a read error, given that the CDR3 carries no conserved phenylalanine or tryptophan at its end. J is TRBJ1-1 and V is TRBV4-1; D uncertain. V dropped 3 bases and J dropped 1 base, with 9 bases sitting between them. The CDR3 runs to 14 residues. Germline V gives CDR1 MGHRA, CDR2 YSYEKL. The CDR3 DNA reads as TGCGCCAGCAGCCACAGTACAGAGAACACTGAAGCTTTCGTT. It is translated as CASSHSTENTEAFV.

This clonotype was observed at least ten times. J is TRBJ1-4 and V is TRBV4-2; D is ambiguous. CDR1 and CDR2 from the germline V gene are LGHNA and YNFKEQ. V was trimmed by 0 bases and J by 0 bases, leaving 11 bases between them. This CDR3 region has 17 residues. Written as DNA, the CDR3 is TGTGCCAGCAGCCAAGATTTCCACACTGCAACTAATGAAAAACTGTTTTTT. It codes for CASSQDFHTATNEKLFF.

Points on this clonotype: The junction shows a germline mismatch at one end, possibly a read error. The V and J genes are TRBV6-2 or TRBV6-3 and TRBJ1-5, with TRBD1 matching 7 bases. The CDR3 sequence is 14 residues long. The germline CDR1 and CDR2 sequences are MNHEY and SVGEGT. DNA of the CDR3: TGTGACAGCAGTTACGTGGCAGGGGGGCAGCCCCAGCATTTT. Its protein is CDSSYVAGGQPQHF.

As concerns this clonotype: The conserved phenylalanine or tryptophan is not found at the CDR3 terminus, so this likely reflects a read error. The chain joins TRBV5-1 to TRBJ1-1; D is possibly TRBD1 (5 bases). CDR1 is SGHRS and CDR2 is YFSETQ in the germline V gene. The V end lost 0 bases, the J end lost 7 bases, and 13 bases lay between the germline ends. The CDR3 is 14 amino acids. In nucleotides, the CDR3 is TGCGCCAGCAGCTTGGACCACGGGGCAGATGAAGCTTTCCTT. This sequence encodes CASSLDHGADEAFL.

As for this clonotype: One end of the junction fails to match germline, which may point to a read error. The genes are TRBV5-1 and TRBJ2-7, with 8 bases fitting TRBD1. There are 15 residues in the CDR3. Germline V gene sequence: CDR1 SGHRS, CDR2 YFSETQ. In nucleotides, the CDR3 is TGCGCCAGCAGCTTGGGTCCAGGGGGCGGCTACGAGAAGTGCTTC. Amino acid sequence: CASSLGPGGGYEKCF. The full variable domain, completed using reference TRBV5-1 and TRBJ2-7, is KAGVTQTPRYLIKTRGQQVTLSCSPISGHRSVSWYQQTPGQGLQFLFEYFSETQRNKGNFPGRFSGRQFSNSRSEMNVSTLELGDSALYLCASSLGPGGGYEKCFGPGTRLTVT.

Turning to this clonotype: A junction boundary mismatches the germline segment, possibly from a read error. The chain is built from TRBV10-3 and TRBJ1-1, with D unresolved. Per the germline V gene, CDR1 is ENHRY and CDR2 is SYGVKD. The CDR3 has 13 amino acids. CDR3 region: CAKSIGLNTEALF. CDR3 in DNA: TGTGCCAAATCGATAGGATTGAACACTGAAGCTCTCTTT.